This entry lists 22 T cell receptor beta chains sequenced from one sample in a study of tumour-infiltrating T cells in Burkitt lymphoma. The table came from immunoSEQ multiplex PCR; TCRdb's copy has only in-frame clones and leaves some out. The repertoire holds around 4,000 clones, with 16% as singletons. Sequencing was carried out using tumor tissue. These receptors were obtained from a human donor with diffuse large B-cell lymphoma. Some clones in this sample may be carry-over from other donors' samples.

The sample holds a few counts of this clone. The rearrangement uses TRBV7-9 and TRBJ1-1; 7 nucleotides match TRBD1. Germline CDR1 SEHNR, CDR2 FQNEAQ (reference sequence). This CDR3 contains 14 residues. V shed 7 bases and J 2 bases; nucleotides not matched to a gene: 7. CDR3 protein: CASKGQGDNTEAFF. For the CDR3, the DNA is TGTGCCAGCAAGGGTCAGGGGGACAACACTGAAGCTTTCTTT. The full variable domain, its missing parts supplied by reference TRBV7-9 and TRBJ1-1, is DTGVSQNPRHKITKRGQNVTFRCDPISEHNRLYWYRQTLGQGPEFLTYFQNEAQLEKSRLLSDRFSAERPKGSFSTLEIQRTEQGDSAMYLCASKGQGDNTEAFFGQGTRLTVV.

The DNA of the CDR3 is TGCGCCAGCAGCTTGGGACAGGGGGCAAACGACGAGCAGTACTTC. This gives the protein CASSLGQGANDEQYF. The chain is built from TRBV5-1 and TRBJ2-7; 10 positions agree with TRBD1. The CDR3 consists of 15 residues. V shed 0 bases, J shed 5 bases, and the junction held 5 bases outside the gene matches. Germline V gene lookup returns CDR1 SGHRS and CDR2 YFSETQ.

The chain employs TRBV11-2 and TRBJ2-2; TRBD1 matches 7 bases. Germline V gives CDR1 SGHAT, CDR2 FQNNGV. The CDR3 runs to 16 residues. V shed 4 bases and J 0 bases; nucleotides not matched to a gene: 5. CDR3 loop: CASSSRDRSNTGELFF. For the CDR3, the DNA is TGTGCCAGCAGCTCCCGGGACAGATCGAACACCGGGGAGCTGTTTTTT. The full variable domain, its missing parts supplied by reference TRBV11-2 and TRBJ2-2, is EAGVAQSPRYKIIEKRQSVAFWCNPISGHATLYWYQQILGQGPKLLIQFQNNGVVDDSQLPKDRFSAERLKGVDSTLKIQPAKLEDSAVYLCASSSRDRSNTGELFFGEGSRLTVL.

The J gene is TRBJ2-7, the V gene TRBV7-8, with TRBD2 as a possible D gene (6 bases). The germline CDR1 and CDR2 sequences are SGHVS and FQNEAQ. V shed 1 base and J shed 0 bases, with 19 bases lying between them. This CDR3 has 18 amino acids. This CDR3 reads CASSLVLVSGTHSYEQYF. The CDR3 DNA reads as TGTGCCAGCAGCTTAGTTCTCGTTAGCGGCACACACTCCTACGAGCAGTACTTC.

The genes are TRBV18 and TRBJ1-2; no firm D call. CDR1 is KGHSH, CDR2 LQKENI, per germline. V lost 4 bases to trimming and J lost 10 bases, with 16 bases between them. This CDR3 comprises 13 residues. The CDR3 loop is CASSLAPNADYTF. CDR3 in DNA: TGTGCCAGCTCACTAGCGCCTAATGCCGACTACACCTTC. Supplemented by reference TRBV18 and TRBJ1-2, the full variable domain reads NAGVMQNPRHLVRRRGQEARLRCSPMKGHSHVYWYRQLPEEGLKFMVYLQKENIIDESGMPKERFSAEFPKEGPSILRIQQVVRGDSAAYFCASSLAPNADYTFGSGTRLTVV.

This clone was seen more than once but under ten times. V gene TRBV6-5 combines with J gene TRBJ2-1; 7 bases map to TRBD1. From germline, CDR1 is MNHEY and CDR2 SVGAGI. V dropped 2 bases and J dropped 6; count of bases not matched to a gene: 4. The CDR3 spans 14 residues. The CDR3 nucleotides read TGTGCCAGCAGTTACGGAAGGGGGCGCAATGAGCAGTTCTTC. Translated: CASSYGRGRNEQFF.

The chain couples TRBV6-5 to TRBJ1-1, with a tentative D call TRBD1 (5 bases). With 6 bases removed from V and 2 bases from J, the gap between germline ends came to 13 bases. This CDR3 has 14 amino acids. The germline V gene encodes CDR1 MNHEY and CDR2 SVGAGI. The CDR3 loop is CASRDRRSNTEAFF. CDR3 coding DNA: TGTGCCAGCAGAGACAGACGGAGTAACACTGAAGCTTTCTTT.

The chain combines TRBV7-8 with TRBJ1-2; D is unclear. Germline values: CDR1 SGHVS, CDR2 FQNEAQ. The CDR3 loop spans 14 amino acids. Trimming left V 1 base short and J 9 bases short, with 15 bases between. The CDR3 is CASSLGSGGDSYTF. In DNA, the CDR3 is TGTGCCAGCAGCTTAGGGTCCGGAGGAGATAGCTACACCTTC.

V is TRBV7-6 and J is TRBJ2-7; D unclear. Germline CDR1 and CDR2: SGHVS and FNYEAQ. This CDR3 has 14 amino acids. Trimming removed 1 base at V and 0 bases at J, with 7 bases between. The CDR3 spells CASSLGVSSYEQYF. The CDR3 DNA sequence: TGTGCCAGCAGCTTAGGCGTCAGCTCCTACGAGCAGTACTTC.

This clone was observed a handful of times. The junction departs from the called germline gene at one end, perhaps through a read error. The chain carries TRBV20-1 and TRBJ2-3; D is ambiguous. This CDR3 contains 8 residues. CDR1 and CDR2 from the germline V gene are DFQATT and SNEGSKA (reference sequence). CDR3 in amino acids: CSATGPHF. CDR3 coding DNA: TGCAGTGCAACCGGGCCCCATTTT.

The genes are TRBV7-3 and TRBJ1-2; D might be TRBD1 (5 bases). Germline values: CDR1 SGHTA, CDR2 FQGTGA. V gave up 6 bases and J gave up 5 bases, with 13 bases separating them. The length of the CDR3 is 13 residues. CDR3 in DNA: TGTGCCAGCAGTGCTCACAGGACTTATGGCTACACCTTC. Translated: CASSAHRTYGYTF.

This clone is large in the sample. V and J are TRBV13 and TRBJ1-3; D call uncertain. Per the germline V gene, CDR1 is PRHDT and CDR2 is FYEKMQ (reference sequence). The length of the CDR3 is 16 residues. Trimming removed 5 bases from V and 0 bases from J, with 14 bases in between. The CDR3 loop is CASSLPQLASGNTIYF. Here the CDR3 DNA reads TGTGCCAGCAGCCTTCCCCAGCTTGCCTCTGGAAACACCATATATTTT.

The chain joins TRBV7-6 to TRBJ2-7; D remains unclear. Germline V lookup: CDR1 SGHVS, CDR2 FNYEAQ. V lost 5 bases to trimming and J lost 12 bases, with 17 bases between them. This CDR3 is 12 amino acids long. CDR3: CASSPGAFLWYF. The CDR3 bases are TGTGCCAGCAGCCCCGGAGCGTTCCTCTGGTACTTC.

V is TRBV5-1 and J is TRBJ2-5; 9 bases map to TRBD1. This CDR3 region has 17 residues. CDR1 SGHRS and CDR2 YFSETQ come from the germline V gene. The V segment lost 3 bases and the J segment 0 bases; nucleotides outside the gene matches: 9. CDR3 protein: CASSWDRAHSYQETQYF. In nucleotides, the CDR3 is TGCGCCAGCAGCTGGGACAGGGCCCACTCGTACCAAGAGACCCAGTACTTC. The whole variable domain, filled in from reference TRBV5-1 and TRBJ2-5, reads KAGVTQTPRYLIKTRGQQVTLSCSPISGHRSVSWYQQTPGQGLQFLFEYFSETQRNKGNFPGRFSGRQFSNSRSEMNVSTLELGDSALYLCASSWDRAHSYQETQYFGPGTRLLVL.

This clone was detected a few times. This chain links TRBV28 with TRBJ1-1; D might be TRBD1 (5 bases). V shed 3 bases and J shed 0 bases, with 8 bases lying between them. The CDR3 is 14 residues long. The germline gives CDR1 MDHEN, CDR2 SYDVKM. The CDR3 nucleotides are TGTGCCAGCAGTTTGGGGGACCTGAACACTGAAGCTTTCTTT. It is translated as CASSLGDLNTEAFF.

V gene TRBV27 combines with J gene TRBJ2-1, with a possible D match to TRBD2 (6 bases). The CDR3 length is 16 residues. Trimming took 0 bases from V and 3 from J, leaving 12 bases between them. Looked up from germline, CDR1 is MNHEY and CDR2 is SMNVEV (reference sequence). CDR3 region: CASSLSVSGDYNEQFF. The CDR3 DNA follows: TGTGCCAGCAGTTTATCGGTGTCGGGAGACTACAATGAGCAGTTCTTC.

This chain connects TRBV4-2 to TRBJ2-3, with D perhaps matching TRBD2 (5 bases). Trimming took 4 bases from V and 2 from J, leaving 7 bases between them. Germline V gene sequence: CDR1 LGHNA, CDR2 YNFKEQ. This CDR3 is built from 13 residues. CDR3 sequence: CASSPGFTDTQYF. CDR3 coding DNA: TGTGCCAGCAGCCCGGGATTCACAGATACGCAGTATTTT.

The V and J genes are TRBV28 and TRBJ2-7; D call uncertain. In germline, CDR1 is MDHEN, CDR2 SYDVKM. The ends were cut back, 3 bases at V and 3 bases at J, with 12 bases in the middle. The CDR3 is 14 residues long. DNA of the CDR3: TGTGCCAGCAGTTTGGGCAGCAAAAGCTACGAGCAGTACTTC. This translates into CASSLGSKSYEQYF. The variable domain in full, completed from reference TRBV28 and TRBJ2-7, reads DVKVTQSSRYLVKRTGEKVFLECVQDMDHENMFWYRQDPGLGLRLIYFSYDVKMKEKGDIPEGYSVSREKKERFSLILESASTNQTSMYLCASSLGSKSYEQYFGPGTRLTVT.

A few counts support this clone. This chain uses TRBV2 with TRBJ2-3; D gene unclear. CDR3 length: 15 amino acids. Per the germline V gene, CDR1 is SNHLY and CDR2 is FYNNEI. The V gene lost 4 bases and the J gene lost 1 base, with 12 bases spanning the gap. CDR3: CASSGKWVGTDTQYF. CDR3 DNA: TGTGCCAGCAGTGGAAAGTGGGTTGGCACAGATACGCAGTATTTT.

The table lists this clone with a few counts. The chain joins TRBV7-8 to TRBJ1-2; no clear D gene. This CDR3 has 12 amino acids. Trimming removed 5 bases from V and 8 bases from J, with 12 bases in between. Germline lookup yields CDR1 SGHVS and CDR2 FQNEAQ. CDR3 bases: TGTGCCAGCAGCGTACGGCCAGACGGCTACACCTTC. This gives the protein CASSVRPDGYTF.

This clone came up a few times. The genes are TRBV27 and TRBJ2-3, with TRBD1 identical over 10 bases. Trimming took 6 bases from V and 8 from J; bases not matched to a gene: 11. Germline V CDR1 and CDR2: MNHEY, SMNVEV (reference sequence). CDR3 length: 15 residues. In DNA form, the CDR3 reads TGTGCCAGCAGAACCGGGACAGGGGTGCTCGGTACGCAGTATTTT. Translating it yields CASRTGTGVLGTQYF.

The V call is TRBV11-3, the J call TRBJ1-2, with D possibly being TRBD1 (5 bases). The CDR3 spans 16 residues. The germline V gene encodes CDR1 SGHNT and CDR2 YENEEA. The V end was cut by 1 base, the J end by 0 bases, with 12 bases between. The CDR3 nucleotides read TGTGCCAGCAGCTTAGTCGGACACCTACCTAACTATGGCTACACCTTC. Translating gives CASSLVGHLPNYGYTF.